This TCR beta chain was sequenced during a study of blood T cell repertoires in COVID-19. Study at large: The United States, Italy and Spain provided the acute and convalescent COVID-19 samples.

The repertoire was sequenced with immunoSEQ multiplex PCR; TCRdb's copy has only in-frame clones and lacks some. Counted here are roughly 200,000 clones, 88% occurring once; the ten biggest clones make up 15% to 20%. The V gene's germline CDR1 is SGHDN and CDR2 FVKESK. J gave up 9 bases and V 3 bases, and 8 bases lay outside the gene matches. CDR3 size: 16 residues. This sequence joins TRBV14 and TRBJ1-6; the match to TRBD1 covers 10 bases. The receptor was isolated from a man aged 50 to 59 with COVID-19, enrolled during active disease. The sequencing sample was made of peripheral blood. Written as DNA, the CDR3 is TGTGCCAGCAGCCATCGGACAGGGGGATATGGTTCACCCCTCCACTTT. Translated: CASSHRTGGYGSPLHF.